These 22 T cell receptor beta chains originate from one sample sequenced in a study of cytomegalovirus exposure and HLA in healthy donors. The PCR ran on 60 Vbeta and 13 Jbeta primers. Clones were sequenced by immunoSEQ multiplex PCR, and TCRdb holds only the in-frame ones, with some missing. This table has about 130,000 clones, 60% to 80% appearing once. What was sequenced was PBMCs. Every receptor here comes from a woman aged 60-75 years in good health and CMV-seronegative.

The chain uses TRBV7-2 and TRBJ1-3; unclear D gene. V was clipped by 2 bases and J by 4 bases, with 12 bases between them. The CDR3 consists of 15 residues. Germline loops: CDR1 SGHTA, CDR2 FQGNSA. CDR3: CASSLTPGLGNTIYF. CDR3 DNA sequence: TGTGCCAGCAGCTTAACCCCTGGGCTCGGAAACACCATATATTTT.

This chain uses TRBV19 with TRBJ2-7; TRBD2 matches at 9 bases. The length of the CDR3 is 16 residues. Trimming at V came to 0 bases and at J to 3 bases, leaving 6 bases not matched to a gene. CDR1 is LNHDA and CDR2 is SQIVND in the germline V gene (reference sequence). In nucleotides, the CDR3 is TGTGCCAGTAGTATAGAACTTAGCGGGAGTGGCTACGAGCAGTACTTC. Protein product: CASSIELSGSGYEQYF. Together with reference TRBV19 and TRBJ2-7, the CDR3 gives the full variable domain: DGGITQSPKYLFRKEGQNVTLSCEQNLNHDAMYWYRQDPGQGLRLIYYSQIVNDFQKGDIAEGYSVSREKKESFPLTVTSAQKNPTAFYLCASSIELSGSGYEQYFGPGTRLTVT.

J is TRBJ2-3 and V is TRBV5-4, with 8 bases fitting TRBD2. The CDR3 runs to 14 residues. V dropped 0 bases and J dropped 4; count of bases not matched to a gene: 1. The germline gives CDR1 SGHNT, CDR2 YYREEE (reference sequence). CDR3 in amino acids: CASSLGRGADTQYF. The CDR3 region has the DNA TGTGCCAGCAGCTTGGGGCGGGGGGCAGATACGCAGTATTTT.

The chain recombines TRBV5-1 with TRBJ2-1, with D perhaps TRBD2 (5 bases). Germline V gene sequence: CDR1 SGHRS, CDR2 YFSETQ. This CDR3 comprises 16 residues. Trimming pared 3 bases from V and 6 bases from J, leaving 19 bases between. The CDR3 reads CASSSLEGPRGNEQFF. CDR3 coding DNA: TGCGCCAGCAGCTCCCTTGAGGGCCCCCGGGGCAATGAGCAGTTCTTC.

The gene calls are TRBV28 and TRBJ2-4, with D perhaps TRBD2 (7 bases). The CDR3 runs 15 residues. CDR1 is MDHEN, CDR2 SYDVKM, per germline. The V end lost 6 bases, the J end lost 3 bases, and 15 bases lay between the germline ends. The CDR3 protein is CASSLRGGGKNIQYF. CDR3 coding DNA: TGTGCCAGCAGCCTAAGGGGGGGCGGCAAAAACATTCAGTACTTC. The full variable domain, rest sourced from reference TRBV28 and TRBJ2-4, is DVKVTQSSRYLVKRTGEKVFLECVQDMDHENMFWYRQDPGLGLRLIYFSYDVKMKEKGDIPEGYSVSREKKERFSLILESASTNQTSMYLCASSLRGGGKNIQYFGAGTRLSVL.

CDR3 DNA sequence: TGTGCCAGCAGTTCCTATACAGGGTGGTCCCTCCACTTT. It translates to CASSSYTGWSLHF. This sequence joins TRBV27 and TRBJ1-6, with D possibly TRBD1 on 6 matching bases. The CDR3 has 13 amino acids. Germline-derived CDR1 and CDR2 are MNHEY and SMNVEV (reference sequence). Trimming took 4 bases from V and 14 from J, leaving 15 bases between them.

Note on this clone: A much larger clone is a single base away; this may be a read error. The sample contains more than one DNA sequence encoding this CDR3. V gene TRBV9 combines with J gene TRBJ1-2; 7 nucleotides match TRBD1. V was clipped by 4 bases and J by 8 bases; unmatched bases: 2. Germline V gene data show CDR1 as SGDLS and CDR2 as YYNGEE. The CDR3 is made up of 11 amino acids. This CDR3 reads CASSSRGGYTF. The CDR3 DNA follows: TGTGCCAGCAGCTCCAGGGGGGGCTACACCTTC.

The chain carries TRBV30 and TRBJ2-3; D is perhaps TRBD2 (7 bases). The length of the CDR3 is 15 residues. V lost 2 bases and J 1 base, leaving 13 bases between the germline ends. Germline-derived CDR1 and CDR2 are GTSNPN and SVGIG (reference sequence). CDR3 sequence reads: CAWSRGALGTDTQYF. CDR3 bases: TGTGCCTGGAGTCGGGGGGCGCTGGGCACAGATACGCAGTATTTT.

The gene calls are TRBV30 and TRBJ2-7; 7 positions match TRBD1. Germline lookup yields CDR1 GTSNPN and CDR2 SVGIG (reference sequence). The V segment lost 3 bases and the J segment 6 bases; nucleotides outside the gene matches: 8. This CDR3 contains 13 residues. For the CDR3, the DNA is TGTGCCTGGAGAATGGGACAGATGGGCGAGCAGTACTTC. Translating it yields CAWRMGQMGEQYF.

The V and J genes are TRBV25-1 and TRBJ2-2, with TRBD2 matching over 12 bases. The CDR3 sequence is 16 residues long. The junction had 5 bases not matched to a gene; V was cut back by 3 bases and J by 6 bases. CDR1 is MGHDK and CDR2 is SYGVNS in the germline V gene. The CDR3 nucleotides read TGTGCCAGCAGTGATCTTCTAGCGGGAGGGCCCGGGGAGCTGTTTTTT. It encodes CASSDLLAGGPGELFF. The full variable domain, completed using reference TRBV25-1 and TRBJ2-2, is EADIYQTPRYLVIGTGKKITLECSQTMGHDKMYWYQQDPGMELHLIHYSYGVNSTEKGDLSSESTVSRIRTEHFPLTLESARPSHTSQYLCASSDLLAGGPGELFFGEGSRLTVL.

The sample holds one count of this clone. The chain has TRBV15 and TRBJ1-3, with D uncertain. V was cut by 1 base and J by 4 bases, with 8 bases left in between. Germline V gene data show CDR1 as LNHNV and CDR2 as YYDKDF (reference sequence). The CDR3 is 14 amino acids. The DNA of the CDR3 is TGTGCCACCAGCAGAGGAGGGCCCGGAAACACCATATATTTT. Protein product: CATSRGGPGNTIYF.

DNA of the CDR3: TGTGCCAGCATACAGGGGTATTTTCAAGAGACCCAGTACTTC. Protein sequence: CASIQGYFQETQYF. The chain recombines TRBV2 with TRBJ2-5; 7 positions match TRBD1. The CDR3 is 14 residues long. With 7 bases clipped from V and 2 bases from J, the junction kept 7 bases outside the gene matches. Germline CDR1 reads SNHLY; CDR2 reads FYNNEI.

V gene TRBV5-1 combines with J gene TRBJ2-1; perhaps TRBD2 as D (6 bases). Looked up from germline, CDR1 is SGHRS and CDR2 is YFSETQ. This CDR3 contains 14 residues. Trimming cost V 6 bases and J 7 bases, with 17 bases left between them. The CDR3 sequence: CASTMAAGTNEQFF. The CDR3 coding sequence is TGCGCCAGCACCATGGCGGCGGGAACTAATGAGCAGTTCTTC.

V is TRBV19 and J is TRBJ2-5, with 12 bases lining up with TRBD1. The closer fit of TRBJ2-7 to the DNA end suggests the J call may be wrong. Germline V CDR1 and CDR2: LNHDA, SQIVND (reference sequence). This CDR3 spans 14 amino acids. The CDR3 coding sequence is TGTGCCAGTGGTGTGGGACAGGGGGCATACGAGCAGTACTTC. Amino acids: CASGVGQGAYEQYF.

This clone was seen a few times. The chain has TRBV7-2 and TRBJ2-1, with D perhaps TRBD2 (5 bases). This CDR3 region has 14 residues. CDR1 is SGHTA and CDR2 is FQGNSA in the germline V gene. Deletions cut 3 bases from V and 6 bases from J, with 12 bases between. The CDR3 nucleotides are TGTGCCAGCAGCTTTGCTAGCTGGGGCAATGAGCAGTTCTTC. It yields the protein CASSFASWGNEQFF.

CDR3 DNA: TGTGCCAGCAGCTATGGCCCGGGAGGAGGAGAGACCCAGTACTTC. This encodes CASSYGPGGGETQYF. J is TRBJ2-5 and V is TRBV7-2; TRBD2 matches at 7 bases. From germline, CDR1 is SGHTA and CDR2 FQGNSA. The CDR3 is made up of 15 amino acids. Germline trimming cut 4 bases from V and 4 bases from J; bases unmatched to any gene: 9.

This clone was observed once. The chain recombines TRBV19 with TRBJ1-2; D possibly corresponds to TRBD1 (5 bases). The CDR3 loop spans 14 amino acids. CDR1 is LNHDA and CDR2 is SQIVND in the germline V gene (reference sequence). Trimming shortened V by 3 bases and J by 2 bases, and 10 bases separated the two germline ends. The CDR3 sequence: CASSIQRGNYGYTF. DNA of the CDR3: TGTGCCAGTAGTATTCAAAGGGGCAACTATGGCTACACCTTC. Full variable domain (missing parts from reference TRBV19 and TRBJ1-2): DGGITQSPKYLFRKEGQNVTLSCEQNLNHDAMYWYRQDPGQGLRLIYYSQIVNDFQKGDIAEGYSVSREKKESFPLTVTSAQKNPTAFYLCASSIQRGNYGYTFGSGTRLTVV.

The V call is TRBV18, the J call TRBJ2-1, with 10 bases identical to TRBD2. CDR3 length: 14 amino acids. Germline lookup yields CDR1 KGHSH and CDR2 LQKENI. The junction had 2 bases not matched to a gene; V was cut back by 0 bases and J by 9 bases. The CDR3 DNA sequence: TGTGCCAGCTCACCACCAGCGGGAGGGGTTGAGCAGTTCTTC. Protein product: CASSPPAGGVEQFF.

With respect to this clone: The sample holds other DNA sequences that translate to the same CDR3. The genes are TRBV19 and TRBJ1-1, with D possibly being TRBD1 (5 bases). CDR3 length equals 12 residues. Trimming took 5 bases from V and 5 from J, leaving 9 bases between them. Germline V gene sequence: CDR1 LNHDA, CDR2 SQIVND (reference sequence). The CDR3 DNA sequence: TGTGCCAGTAGTCCCGGGGGGACTGAAGCTTTCTTT. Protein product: CASSPGGTEAFF. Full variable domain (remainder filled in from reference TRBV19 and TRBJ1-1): DGGITQSPKYLFRKEGQNVTLSCEQNLNHDAMYWYRQDPGQGLRLIYYSQIVNDFQKGDIAEGYSVSREKKESFPLTVTSAQKNPTAFYLCASSPGGTEAFFGQGTRLTVV.

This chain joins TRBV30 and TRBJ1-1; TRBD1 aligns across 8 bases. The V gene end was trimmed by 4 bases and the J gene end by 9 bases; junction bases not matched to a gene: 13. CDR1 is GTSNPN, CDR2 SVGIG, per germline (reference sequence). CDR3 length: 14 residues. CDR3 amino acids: CAWNPGQGSSKAFF. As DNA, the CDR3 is TGTGCCTGGAATCCCGGACAGGGATCATCAAAAGCTTTCTTT. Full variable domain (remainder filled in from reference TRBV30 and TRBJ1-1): SQTIHQWPATLVQPVGSPLSLECTVEGTSNPNLYWYRQAAGRGLQLLFYSVGIGQISSEVPQNLSASRPQDRQFILSSKKLLLSDSGFYLCAWNPGQGSSKAFFGQGTRLTVV.

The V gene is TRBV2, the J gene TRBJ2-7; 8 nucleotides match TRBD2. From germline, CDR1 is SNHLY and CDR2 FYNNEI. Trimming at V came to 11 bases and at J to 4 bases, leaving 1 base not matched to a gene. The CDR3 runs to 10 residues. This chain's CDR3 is CASGGYEQYF. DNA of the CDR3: TGTGCCTCGGGAGGGTACGAGCAGTACTTC.

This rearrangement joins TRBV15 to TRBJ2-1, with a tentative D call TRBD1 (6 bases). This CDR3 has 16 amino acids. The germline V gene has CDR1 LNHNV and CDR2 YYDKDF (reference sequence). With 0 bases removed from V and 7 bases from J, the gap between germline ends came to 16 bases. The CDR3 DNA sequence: TGTGCCACCAGCAGAGATCTCAGGGGCCGGTTGAATGAGCAGTTCTTC. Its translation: CATSRDLRGRLNEQFF.